The 5 T cell receptor beta chains listed next were all sequenced from one sample in a study of shared clonotypes between healthy human individuals. Naivety among CD8 cells was defined by CD45RO negativity and positive CCR7 selection, thereby excluding terminally differentiated effector memory CD45RA+ cells. Using immunoSEQ multiplex PCR, the repertoire was profiled, and TCRdb retains in-frame clones only, with some absent. The sample contains 2 million to 2.5 million clones, about 95% of which appear only once. The sample comprised naive CD8+ T cells sorted from blood. These receptor sequences come from a man aged 18 to 30 in good health.

The gene calls are TRBV18 and TRBJ2-1; perhaps TRBD2 as D (6 bases). Trimming shortened V by 2 bases and J by 4 bases, and 12 bases separated the two germline ends. Per the germline V gene, CDR1 is KGHSH and CDR2 is LQKENI. The CDR3 totals 15 residues. DNA for the CDR3: TGTGCCAGCTCACCAGGAGGGGTTAGGTACAATGAGCAGTTCTTC. It yields the protein CASSPGGVRYNEQFF. The full variable domain, completed using reference TRBV18 and TRBJ2-1, is NAGVMQNPRHLVRRRGQEARLRCSPMKGHSHVYWYRQLPEEGLKFMVYLQKENIIDESGMPKERFSAEFPKEGPSILRIQQVVRGDSAAYFCASSPGGVRYNEQFFGPGTRLTVL.

The sample holds a few counts of this clone. The rearrangement uses TRBV28 and TRBJ1-1; weak D call: TRBD1 (6 bases). V lost 2 bases, J lost 5 bases, and 12 bases lay in between. The CDR3 is 14 residues long. Germline CDR1 is MDHEN and CDR2 is SYDVKM. The chain's CDR3 is CASSLGGVSTEAFF. The CDR3 DNA sequence: TGTGCCAGCAGTTTAGGGGGCGTGTCTACTGAAGCTTTCTTT.

The sample holds a few counts of this clone. The chain is built from TRBV27 and TRBJ1-2; D unresolved. CDR3 length: 13 residues. CDR1 MNHEY and CDR2 SMNVEV come from the germline V gene (reference sequence). The V gene lost 6 bases and the J gene lost 2 bases, with 10 bases spanning the gap. As DNA, the CDR3 is TGTGCCAGCAGAACAGAAGCGAACTATGGCTACACCTTC. Its translation: CASRTEANYGYTF.

The V and J genes are TRBV9 and TRBJ2-5; no reliable D call. The V gene lost 4 bases and the J gene lost 0 bases, with 16 bases spanning the gap. The CDR3 spans 16 residues. Looked up from germline, CDR1 is SGDLS and CDR2 is YYNGEE. In DNA, the CDR3 is TGTGCCAGCAGCCAGTCCCCCCGAGCGAACCAAGAGACCCAGTACTTC. Amino acids: CASSQSPRANQETQYF.

The V gene is TRBV9, the J gene TRBJ1-1; weak D call: TRBD1 (6 bases). V was clipped by 3 bases and J by 3 bases, with 27 bases between them. Germline V CDR1 and CDR2: SGDLS, YYNGEE. The CDR3 totals 19 residues. CDR3 amino acids: CASSATGTTAIEVHTEAFF. The CDR3 DNA sequence: TGTGCCAGCAGCGCAACCGGGACAACGGCCATCGAGGTACACACTGAAGCTTTCTTT.